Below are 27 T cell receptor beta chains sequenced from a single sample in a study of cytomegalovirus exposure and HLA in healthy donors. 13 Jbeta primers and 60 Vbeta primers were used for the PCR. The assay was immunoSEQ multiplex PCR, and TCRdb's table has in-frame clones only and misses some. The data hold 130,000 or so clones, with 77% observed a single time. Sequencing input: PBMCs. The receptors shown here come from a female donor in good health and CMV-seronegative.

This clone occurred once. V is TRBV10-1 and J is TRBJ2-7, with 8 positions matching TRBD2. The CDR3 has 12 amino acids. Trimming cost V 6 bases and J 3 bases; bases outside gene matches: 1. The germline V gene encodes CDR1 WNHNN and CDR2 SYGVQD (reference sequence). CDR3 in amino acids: CASSRGGYEQYF. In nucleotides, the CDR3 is TGCGCCAGCAGCCGGGGGGGCTACGAGCAGTACTTC.

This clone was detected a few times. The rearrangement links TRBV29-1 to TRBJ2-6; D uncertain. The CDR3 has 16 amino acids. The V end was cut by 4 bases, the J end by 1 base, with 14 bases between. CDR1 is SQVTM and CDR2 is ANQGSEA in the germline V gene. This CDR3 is CSVVLAITSGANVLTF. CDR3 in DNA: TGCAGCGTTGTCCTGGCAATAACGTCTGGGGCCAACGTCCTGACTTTC.

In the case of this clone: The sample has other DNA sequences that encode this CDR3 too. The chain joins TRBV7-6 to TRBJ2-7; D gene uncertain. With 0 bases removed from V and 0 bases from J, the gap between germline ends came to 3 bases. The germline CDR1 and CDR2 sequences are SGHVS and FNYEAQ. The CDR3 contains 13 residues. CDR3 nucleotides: TGTGCCAGCAGCTTAGCCAGCTCCTACGAGCAGTACTTC. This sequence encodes CASSLASSYEQYF.

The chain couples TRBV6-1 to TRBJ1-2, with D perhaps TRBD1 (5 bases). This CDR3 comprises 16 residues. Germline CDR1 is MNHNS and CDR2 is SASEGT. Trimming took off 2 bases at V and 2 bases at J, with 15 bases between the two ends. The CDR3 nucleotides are TGTGCCAGCAGTGAATTCTATGGGGGGAAGAACTATGGCTACACCTTC. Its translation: CASSEFYGGKNYGYTF.

The CDR3 DNA sequence: TGTGCCAGCAGTTACTCGAGAACAGAAGACTATGGCTACACCTTC. Translating it yields CASSYSRTEDYGYTF. The chain is built from TRBV6-5 and TRBJ1-2; D unclear. This CDR3 region has 15 residues. Trimming took 0 bases from V and 3 from J, leaving 11 bases between them. Germline V gene data show CDR1 as MNHEY and CDR2 as SVGAGI.

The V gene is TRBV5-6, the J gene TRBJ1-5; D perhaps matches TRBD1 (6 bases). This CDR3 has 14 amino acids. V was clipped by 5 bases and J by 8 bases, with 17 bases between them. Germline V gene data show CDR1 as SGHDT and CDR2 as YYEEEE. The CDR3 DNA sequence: TGTGCCAGCAGTATACAGGGTGTGTTAGAGCCCCAGCATTTT. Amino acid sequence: CASSIQGVLEPQHF. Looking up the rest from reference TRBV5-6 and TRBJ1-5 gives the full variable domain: DAGVTQSPTHLIKTRGQQVTLRCSPKSGHDTVSWYQQALGQGPQFIFQYYEEEERQRGNFPDRFSGHQFPNYSSELNVNALLLGDSALYLCASSIQGVLEPQHFGDGTRLSIL.

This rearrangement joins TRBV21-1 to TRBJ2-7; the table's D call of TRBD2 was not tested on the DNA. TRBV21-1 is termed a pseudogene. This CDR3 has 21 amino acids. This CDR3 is CASSERIKERRQPPDQYEQYF. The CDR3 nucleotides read TGTGCCAGCAGCGAAAGAATCAAGGAGAGACGCCAACCTCCCGACCAGTACGAGCAGTACTTC.

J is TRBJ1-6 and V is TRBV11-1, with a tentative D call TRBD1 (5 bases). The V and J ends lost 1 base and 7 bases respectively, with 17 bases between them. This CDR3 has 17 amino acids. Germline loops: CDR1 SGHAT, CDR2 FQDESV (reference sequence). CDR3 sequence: CASSLGMAGTLNSPLHF. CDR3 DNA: TGTGCCAGCAGCTTAGGAATGGCGGGGACGCTCAATTCACCCCTCCACTTT. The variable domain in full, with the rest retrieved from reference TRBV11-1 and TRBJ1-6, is EAEVAQSPRYKITEKSQAVAFWCDPISGHATLYWYRQILGQGPELLVQFQDESVVDDSQLPKDRFSAERLKGVDSTLKIQPAELGDSAMYLCASSLGMAGTLNSPLHFGNGTRLTVT.

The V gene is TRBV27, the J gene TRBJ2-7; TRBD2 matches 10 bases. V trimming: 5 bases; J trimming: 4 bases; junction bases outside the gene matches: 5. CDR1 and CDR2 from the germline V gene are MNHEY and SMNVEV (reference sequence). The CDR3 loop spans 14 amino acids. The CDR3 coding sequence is TGTGCCAGCAGTCTAGCGGGAGTCCTGTACGAGCAGTACTTC. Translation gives CASSLAGVLYEQYF.

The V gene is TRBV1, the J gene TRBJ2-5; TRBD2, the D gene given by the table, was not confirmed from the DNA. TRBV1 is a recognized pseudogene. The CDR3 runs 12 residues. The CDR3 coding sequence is TGCACCAGCGCTGGAGGGTGGGAGACCCAGTACTTC. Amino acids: CTSAGGWETQYF.

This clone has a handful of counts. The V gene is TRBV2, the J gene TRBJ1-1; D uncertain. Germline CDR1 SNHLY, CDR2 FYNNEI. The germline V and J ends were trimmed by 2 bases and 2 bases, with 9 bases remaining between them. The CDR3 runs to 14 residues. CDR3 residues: CASSETGSNTEAFF. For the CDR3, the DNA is TGTGCCAGCAGTGAAACGGGAAGTAACACTGAAGCTTTCTTT.

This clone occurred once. CDR3 in DNA: TGTGCCAGCAGTTTAAACCAGGCTCGTGAGACCCAGTACTTC. Its translation is CASSLNQARETQYF. J is TRBJ2-5 and V is TRBV28; D gene ambiguous. The CDR3 is 14 residues long. Germline V gives CDR1 MDHEN, CDR2 SYDVKM. Trimming stripped 2 bases from V and 5 bases from J, with 12 bases between.

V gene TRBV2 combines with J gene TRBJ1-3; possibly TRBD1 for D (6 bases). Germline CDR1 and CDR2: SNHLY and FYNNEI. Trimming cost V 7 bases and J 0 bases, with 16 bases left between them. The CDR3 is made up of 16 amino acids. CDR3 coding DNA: TGTGCCAGCAACTTACAGGGTCCCCCCTCTGGAAACACCATATATTTT. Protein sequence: CASNLQGPPSGNTIYF.

CDR3 bases: TGTGCCAGCTCACTAAGCCGGGACAGGCACCCGATAGGCAATGAAAAACTGTTTTTT. Protein sequence: CASSLSRDRHPIGNEKLFF. The chain employs TRBV18 and TRBJ1-4; 8 bases are a match to TRBD1. Looked up from germline, CDR1 is KGHSH and CDR2 is LQKENI. The V segment lost 4 bases and the J segment 5 bases; nucleotides outside the gene matches: 18. The CDR3 has 19 amino acids.

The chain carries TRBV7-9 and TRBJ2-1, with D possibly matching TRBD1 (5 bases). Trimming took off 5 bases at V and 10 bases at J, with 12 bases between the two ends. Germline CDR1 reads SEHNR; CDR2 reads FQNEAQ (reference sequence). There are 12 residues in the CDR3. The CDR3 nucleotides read TGTGCCAGCAGCCACCAGGGTGACGAGCAGTTCTTC. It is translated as CASSHQGDEQFF.

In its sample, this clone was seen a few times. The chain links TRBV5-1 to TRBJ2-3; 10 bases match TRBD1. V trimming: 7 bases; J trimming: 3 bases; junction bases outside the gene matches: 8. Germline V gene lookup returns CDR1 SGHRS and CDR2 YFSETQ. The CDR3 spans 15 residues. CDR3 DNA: TGCGCCAGCCTGGGACAGGGGTTGGTAACAGATACGCAGTATTTT. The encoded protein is CASLGQGLVTDTQYF. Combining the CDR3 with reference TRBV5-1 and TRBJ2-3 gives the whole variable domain KAGVTQTPRYLIKTRGQQVTLSCSPISGHRSVSWYQQTPGQGLQFLFEYFSETQRNKGNFPGRFSGRQFSNSRSEMNVSTLELGDSALYLCASLGQGLVTDTQYFGPGTRLTVL.

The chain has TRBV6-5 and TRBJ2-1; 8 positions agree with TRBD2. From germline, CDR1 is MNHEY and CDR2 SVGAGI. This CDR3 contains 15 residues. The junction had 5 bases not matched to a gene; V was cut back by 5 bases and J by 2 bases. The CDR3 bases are TGTGCCAGCAGTGTGACTAGCGTTACCTACAATGAGCAGTTCTTC. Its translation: CASSVTSVTYNEQFF.

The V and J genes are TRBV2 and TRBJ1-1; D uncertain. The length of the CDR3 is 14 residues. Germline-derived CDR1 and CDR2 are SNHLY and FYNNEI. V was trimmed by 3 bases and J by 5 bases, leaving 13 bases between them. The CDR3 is CASSDQLGLTEAFF. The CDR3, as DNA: TGTGCCAGCAGTGACCAGCTCGGGTTAACTGAAGCTTTCTTT.

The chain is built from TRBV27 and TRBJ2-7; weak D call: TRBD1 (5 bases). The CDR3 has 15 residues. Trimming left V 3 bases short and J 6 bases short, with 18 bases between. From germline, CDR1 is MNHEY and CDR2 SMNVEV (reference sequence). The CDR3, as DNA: TGTGCCAGCAGTTTGGGTAGGACACTGGGTGGCGAGCAGTACTTC. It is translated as CASSLGRTLGGEQYF.

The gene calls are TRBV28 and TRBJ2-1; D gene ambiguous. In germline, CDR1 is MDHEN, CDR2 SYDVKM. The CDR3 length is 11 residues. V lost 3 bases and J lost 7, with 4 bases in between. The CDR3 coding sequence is TGTGCCAGCAGTTTTCCAAATGAGCAGTTCTTC. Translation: CASSFPNEQFF.

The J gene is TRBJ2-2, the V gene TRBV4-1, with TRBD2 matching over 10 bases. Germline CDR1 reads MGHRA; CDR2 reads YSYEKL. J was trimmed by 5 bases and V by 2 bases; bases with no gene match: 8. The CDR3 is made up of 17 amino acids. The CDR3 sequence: CASSQITSGVGTGELFF. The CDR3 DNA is TGCGCCAGCAGCCAAATCACTAGCGGGGTAGGGACCGGGGAGCTGTTTTTT.

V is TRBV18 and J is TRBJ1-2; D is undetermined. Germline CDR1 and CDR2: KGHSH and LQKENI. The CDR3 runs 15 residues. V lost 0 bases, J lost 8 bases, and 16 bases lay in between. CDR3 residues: CASSPPAPRPGGYTF. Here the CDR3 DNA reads TGTGCCAGCTCACCACCGGCCCCACGGCCGGGGGGCTACACCTTC.

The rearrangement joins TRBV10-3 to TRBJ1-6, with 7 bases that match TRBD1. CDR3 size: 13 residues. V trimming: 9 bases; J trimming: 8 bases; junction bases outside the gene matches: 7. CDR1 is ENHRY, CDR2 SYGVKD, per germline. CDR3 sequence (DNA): TGTGCCATGACGGACAGGAAAGATTCACCCCTCCACTTT. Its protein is CAMTDRKDSPLHF.

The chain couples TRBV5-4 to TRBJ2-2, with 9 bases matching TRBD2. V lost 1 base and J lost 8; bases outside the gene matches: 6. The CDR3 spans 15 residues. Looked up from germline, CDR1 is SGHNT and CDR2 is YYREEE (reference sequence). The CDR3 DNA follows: TGTGCCAGCAGCTTGTTAGCGGGAGCCCCGGGGGAGCTGTTTTTT. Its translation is CASSLLAGAPGELFF.

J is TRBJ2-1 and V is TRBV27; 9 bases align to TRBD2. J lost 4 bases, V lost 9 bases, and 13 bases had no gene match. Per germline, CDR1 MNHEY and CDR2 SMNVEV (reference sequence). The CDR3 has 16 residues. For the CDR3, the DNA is TGTGCCAGTAGAGAGGGTAGCGGGAGACTTTACAATGAGCAGTTCTTC. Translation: CASREGSGRLYNEQFF.

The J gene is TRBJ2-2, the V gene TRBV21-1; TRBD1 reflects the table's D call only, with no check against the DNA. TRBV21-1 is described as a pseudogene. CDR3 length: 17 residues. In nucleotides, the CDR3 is TGTGCCAGCAGCAAGGTCCAGGGCGAATCAAACACCGGGGAGCTGTTTTTT. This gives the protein CASSKVQGESNTGELFF.

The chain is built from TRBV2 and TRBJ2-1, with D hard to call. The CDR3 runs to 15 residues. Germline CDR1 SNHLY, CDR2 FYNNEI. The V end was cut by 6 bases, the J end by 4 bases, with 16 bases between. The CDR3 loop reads CASSPPNPPYNEQFF. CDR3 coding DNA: TGTGCCAGCAGCCCACCTAACCCACCTTACAATGAGCAGTTCTTC.